The source of this TCR beta chain is a study of blood T cell repertoires in COVID-19 (dated by TCRdb to between 2020 and 2021). For context, the study as a whole: Samples covering the acute and convalescent phases of COVID-19 were provided by collaborators in the United States, Italy and Spain. Nearly every sample came with metadata listing a de-identified subject ID, COVID-19 status, age in years and sex. Samples were obtained from the ongoing ImmuneRACE study (first 160 participants) and from roughly 1,300 subjects provided by 6 global collaborators. The repertoires were made available in a free public database intended to serve as a resource for research on the immune response to SARS-CoV-2. HLA class I and class II types, where available, came from metadata supplied by the sample provider rather than from assay-based typing. Deeply sampled blood TCRbeta repertoires from subjects exposed to, actively infected with, or recovered from COVID-19 were included in the dataset. The prospective study material was composed of cDNA or gDNA derived from T cells, B-cell-depleted T cells, or PBMCs.

Participants in the prospective study were aged about 18 to 95 years, lived in some 24 United States geographic areas, and enrolled through a virtual design. Cohort assignment in the prospective study relied on participant-reported clinical history from a screening survey and a study questionnaire. Recovered participants in ImmuneRACE Cohort 3 were defined by two consecutive negative NP/OP PCR tests, clearance by a healthcare professional, or resolution of symptoms. In the prospective study, mobile phlebotomists collected whole blood, serum and a nasopharyngeal or oropharyngeal swab from each participant. Participants in the prospective study had the option to provide additional blood draws and questionnaires over a roughly 2-month period. Before DNA extraction, prospective study blood samples were shipped either frozen or at room temperature. At the junction V is shortened by 5 bases and J by 7 bases; bases outside the gene matches: 8. The germline V gene (reference sequence) specifies LNHDA as CDR1 and SQIVND as CDR2. The CDR3 covers 14 residues, taking in both the cysteine and the phenylalanine. CDR3 DNA only is kept here, 42 bases in frame from base 1.

The count of this clone is one. The clone's antigen remains unknown. Nothing much larger sits one base from this clone, and base qualities are not available. The immunoSEQ Assay, a bias-controlled multiplex PCR, was used to amplify TCRbeta CDR3 regions from genomic DNA. For the original study's pipeline: The number of nucleated cells in each sample was estimated by amplification of reference gene primers within the assay. Sequence reads were collapsed and filtered to measure the absolute abundance of every unique TCRbeta CDR3 rearrangement. For each sample, productive Simpson clonality was calculated by taking the square root of Simpson's diversity index across productive rearrangements. The table was pulled from immuneACCESS by TCRdb, which kept in-frame rearrangements only. Such tables lose some clones; where checked, under half of the loss comes from unresolved V genes, and the rest has no known cause. V, J and clone size are taken as reported in that table, and D and trimming were inferred from the DNA itself. The sample data list 450,000 to 500,000 clones, and about nine tenths of these were observed just once. 0.7% of the sample goes to the ten largest clones.

The full study reports these points: Clinical and demographic metadata were provided uncurated, with the amount varying by source and participant.

This clonotype originated in a woman younger than 30 who had recovered from COVID-19. The V and J genes are TRBV19 and TRBJ1-1, and 9 junctional nucleotides match TRBD1. Specimen: PBMCs or T cells enriched from blood (not recorded which). The nucleotide sequence is TGTGCCAGTAGTCCGGGACAGGGAATGGGTGAAGCTTTCTTT. It encodes CASSPGQGMGEAFF.